The source of this TCR beta chain is a study of identical twins. Overall study findings and caveats: Without tracking the same donors, conclusions rested on cross-sectional statistical analysis.

This CDR3 comprises 14 residues. Trimming took 4 bases from V and 0 from J, leaving 8 bases between them. Germline V gene data show CDR1 as SNHLY and CDR2 as FYNNEI. TCRdb passed the 5' RACE reads through MiXCR, listing each CDR3 protein once. Of around 490,000 distinct CDR3 sequences in the sample, approximately 16% were seen once. Every one of the donors was a healthy Caucasian. Turning to this clonotype: No antigen is known for it.

The sample was also reused in another study, on yellow fever vaccine responses in identical twins. That paper notes: Twins reportedly appeared to share part of their vaccine T cell response while keeping part individual.

The rearrangement links TRBV2 to TRBJ2-3, with D possibly matching TRBD1 (5 bases). The sample consisted of CD4+ T cells sorted from blood. This sequence was found in a woman aged 18-29 years in good health. CDR3 nucleotides: TGTGCCAGCAGTGGACAGATTAGCACAGATACGCAGTATTTT. Its protein product is CASSGQISTDTQYF.